In its sample, the clone carrying this T cell receptor beta chain was seen many times. The antigen is undetermined. This record belongs to a study of T cells in Graves' hyperthyroidism and ophthalmopathy. Study-wide findings and caveats: Among thyroid clonotypes expanded above 0.001, most also appeared in blood.

The CDR3 has 14 amino acids. With 5 bases removed from V and 4 bases from J, the gap between germline ends came to 13 bases. Germline V gene sequence: CDR1 SGHTA, CDR2 FQGTGA. The source material, RNA transcripts, was used to amplify TCR beta CDR3 regions. Primed by the HTBI set, a first-round RT-PCR was run on the TCR CDR3. From the multiplex PCR reads, TCRdb called clonotypes with MiXCR, one entry per CDR3 protein. This sample has hundreds of thousands of distinct CDR3 sequences, with roughly 15% found just once. This chain joins TRBV7-3 and TRBJ2-3, with D possibly matching TRBD1 (6 bases). The sequence was obtained from a woman between 50 and 59 years old with Graves' ophthalmopathy. Sequencing input: blood. This CDR3 reads CASSPGQTSDTQYF. DNA for the CDR3: TGTGCCAGCAGCCCCGGACAGACATCAGATACGCAGTATTTT. The complete variable domain, with remaining parts taken from reference TRBV7-3 and TRBJ2-3, reads GAGVSQTPSNKVTEKGKYVELRCDPISGHTALYWYRQSLGQGPEFLIYFQGTGAADDSGLPNDRFFAVRPEGSVSTLKIQRTERGDSAVYLCASSPGQTSDTQYFGPGTRLTVL.